The next 29 T cell receptor beta chains were all read from a single sample in a study of post-analysis software for immune sequencing data. Study results and limitations: Patients used about 5 TRBV segments, including TRBV5-6, TRBV5-1 and TRBV20-1, more often than controls.

Unique-molecular-identifier-tagged TCR beta cDNA libraries were used. TCRdb analysed the PCR reads with MiXCR anew, one entry per CDR3 protein. The table has roughly 800,000 distinct CDR3 sequences, roughly 29% seen once; the top ten hold roughly 0.54%. No antigens are known for them. The specimen was blood. The receptor set was obtained from a girl aged 5 to 17 with multiple sclerosis.

This chain joins TRBV11-2 and TRBJ2-1, with 12 bases that match TRBD2. The CDR3 sequence is 15 residues long. V lost 5 bases and J lost 9; bases outside the gene matches: 8. Per germline, CDR1 SGHAT and CDR2 FQNNGV. The CDR3 reads CASSAPSGRALEQFF. CDR3 nucleotide sequence: TGTGCCAGCAGCGCCCCTAGCGGGAGGGCCCTTGAGCAGTTCTTC.

This clonotype has only a few counts. V is TRBV2 and J is TRBJ2-7; 7 nucleotides agree with TRBD2. This CDR3 has 13 residues. Trimming at V came to 4 bases and at J to 7 bases, leaving 7 bases not matched to a gene. CDR1 is SNHLY and CDR2 is FYNNEI in the germline V gene. CDR3 amino acids: CASSVGWRGEQYF. Written as DNA, the CDR3 is TGTGCCAGCAGTGTAGGGTGGCGGGGGGAGCAGTACTTC.

The chain combines TRBV10-3 with TRBJ2-2, with D tentatively TRBD2 (5 bases). V was shortened by 8 bases and J by 2 bases, with 12 bases between the two germline ends. Germline V lookup: CDR1 ENHRY, CDR2 SYGVKD. The CDR3 spans 14 residues. The DNA of the CDR3 is TGTGCCATCTCTACGGGAACAAACACCGGGGAGCTGTTTTTT. Its protein is CAISTGTNTGELFF.

The chain recombines TRBV11-2 with TRBJ2-3, with 15 bases lining up with TRBD2. V lost 2 bases to trimming and J lost 4 bases; unmatched junction nucleotides: 10. This CDR3 has 19 residues. Germline values: CDR1 SGHAT, CDR2 FQNNGV. CDR3 in DNA: TGTGCCAGCAGCTTACTGAGGACTAGCGGGGGGGCCTTGCCAGATACGCAGTATTTT. This sequence encodes CASSLLRTSGGALPDTQYF.

The chain couples TRBV27 to TRBJ1-1; D may be TRBD1 (6 bases). V lost 0 bases to trimming and J lost 3 bases, with 8 bases between them. Germline CDR1 MNHEY, CDR2 SMNVEV (reference sequence). CDR3 length: 14 residues. The CDR3 coding sequence is TGTGCCAGCAGTTTATCGGGGGCGTACACTGAAGCTTTCTTT. Amino acids: CASSLSGAYTEAFF.

This clonotype has more than one count but fewer than ten. The chain carries TRBV14 and TRBJ2-5; 10 bases fit TRBD2. V lost 0 bases, J lost 4 bases, and 5 bases stayed unmatched. Germline CDR1 SGHDN, CDR2 FVKESK. This CDR3 has 16 amino acids. CDR3 nucleotides: TGTGCCAGCAGCCAAGATGGGGGACTAGCGAGAGAGACCCAGTACTTC. Translated, it gives CASSQDGGLARETQYF.

Ten or more counts support this clonotype. The chain is built from TRBV4-3 and TRBJ2-7; 11 bases map to TRBD2. With V trimmed by 1 base and J by 4 bases, 3 bases remained unmatched. Germline assignment: CDR1 LGHNA and CDR2 YSLEER. The CDR3 is 15 residues long. CDR3 sequence: CASSQAASGRYEQYF. The CDR3 DNA sequence: TGCGCCAGCAGCCAAGCGGCTAGCGGGAGGTACGAGCAGTACTTC.

This clonotype turned up a few times. The V gene is TRBV18, the J gene TRBJ2-1; TRBD1 is a possible D gene (5 bases). Germline loops: CDR1 KGHSH, CDR2 LQKENI. The CDR3 is 17 amino acids. V shed 4 bases and J shed 0 bases, with 16 bases lying between them. The CDR3 sequence is CASSQQVAQSSYNEQFF. CDR3 in DNA: TGTGCCAGCTCACAACAGGTGGCGCAGAGCTCCTACAATGAGCAGTTCTTC.

This clonotype has a handful of counts. The gene calls are TRBV20-1 and TRBJ2-5; 11 bases agree with TRBD2. Germline V gives CDR1 DFQATT, CDR2 SNEGSKA (reference sequence). This CDR3 spans 15 amino acids. V dropped 0 bases and J dropped 5; count of bases not matched to a gene: 5. As DNA, the CDR3 is TGCAGTGCTAGAGATAGCGGGAGGGCCTTTGAGACCCAGTACTTC. It translates to CSARDSGRAFETQYF.

This chain connects TRBV3-1 to TRBJ1-1; no clear D gene. Trimming pared 3 bases from V and 4 bases from J, leaving 12 bases between. Germline CDR1 is LGHDT and CDR2 is YNNKEL (reference sequence). The CDR3 is 14 residues long. The CDR3 is CASSQRTGGTEAFF. CDR3 bases: TGTGCCAGCAGCCAGAGGACCGGAGGCACTGAAGCTTTCTTT.

This chain joins TRBV9 and TRBJ2-5, with 16 bases that match TRBD2. The CDR3 sequence is 20 residues long. Germline lookup yields CDR1 SGDLS and CDR2 YYNGEE. V shed 1 base and J 11 bases; nucleotides not matched to a gene: 20. CDR3 region: CASSVSVGLAGGGSYNEQYF. In DNA, the CDR3 is TGTGCCAGCAGCGTATCGGTGGGACTAGCGGGAGGGGGGTCCTACAATGAGCAGTACTTC. The full variable domain, its missing parts supplied by reference TRBV9 and TRBJ2-5, is DSGVTQTPKHLITATGQRVTLRCSPRSGDLSVYWYQQSLDQGLQFLIQYYNGEERAKGNILERFSAQQFPDLHSELNLSSLELGDSALYFCASSVSVGLAGGGSYNEQYFGPGTRLLVL.

With respect to this clonotype: Lacking the conserved final phenylalanine or tryptophan, this CDR3 likely reflects a read error. The chain links TRBV4-1 to TRBJ2-5, with D possibly being TRBD2 (5 bases). CDR3 size: 14 residues. Germline V CDR1 and CDR2: MGHRA, YSYEKL. Trimming pared 1 base from V and 0 bases from J, leaving 6 bases between. The CDR3: CASSQGGYQETQYV. The CDR3 DNA reads as TGCGCCAGCAGCCAAGGAGGGTACCAAGAGACCCAGTACGTC.

This clonotype was counted a single time. The germline gene is not matched at one end of the junction; a read error may be the cause. J is TRBJ2-5 and V is TRBV28; TRBD2 matches 8 bases. This CDR3 is built from 15 residues. Germline values: CDR1 MDHEN, CDR2 SYDVKM. The CDR3 bases are TGTGCCAGCAGTTTAGGGCGGGGGGCCCAAGAGACCCGGTACTTC. This encodes CASSLGRGAQETRYF.

The chain joins TRBV5-1 to TRBJ1-4; D possibly corresponds to TRBD1 (5 bases). The CDR3 covers 15 residues. Trimming removed 5 bases at V and 3 bases at J, with 14 bases between. Germline CDR1 reads SGHRS; CDR2 reads YFSETQ. The CDR3 loop is CASRASSRANEKLFF. The DNA for the CDR3 is TGCGCCAGCAGGGCATCCAGCAGGGCTAATGAAAAACTGTTTTTT. Complete variable domain (other parts from reference TRBV5-1 and TRBJ1-4): KAGVTQTPRYLIKTRGQQVTLSCSPISGHRSVSWYQQTPGQGLQFLFEYFSETQRNKGNFPGRFSGRQFSNSRSEMNVSTLELGDSALYLCASRASSRANEKLFFGSGTQLSVL.

V is TRBV20-1 and J is TRBJ1-1; possibly TRBD1 for D (5 bases). V was cut by 3 bases and J by 5 bases, with 16 bases left in between. CDR1 is DFQATT, CDR2 SNEGSKA, per germline (reference sequence). CDR3 length: 14 residues. DNA for the CDR3: TGCAGTGCTAGGGACACCATACAGCGGACTGAAGCTTTCTTT. Its translation is CSARDTIQRTEAFF.

This rearrangement joins TRBV4-3 to TRBJ2-5, with 9 bases lining up with TRBD2. CDR1 is LGHNA and CDR2 is YSLEER in the germline V gene. J was trimmed by 9 bases and V by 4 bases; bases with no gene match: 9. There are 14 residues in the CDR3. CDR3 sequence (DNA): TGCGCCAGCAGCCTCGGTAGCGGGAGTCTGGCCCAGTACTTC. Translating it yields CASSLGSGSLAQYF.

V and J are TRBV25-1 and TRBJ2-4; 9 bases align to TRBD1. Germline V CDR1 and CDR2: MGHDK, SYGVNS. The CDR3 has 13 residues. V shed 8 bases, J shed 9 bases, and the junction held 8 bases outside the gene matches. As DNA, the CDR3 is TGTGCCAGCGTAGGGGACAGGGTTGGCATTCAGTACTTC. Amino acids: CASVGDRVGIQYF.

The chain recombines TRBV3-1 with TRBJ2-3; D unclear. Germline CDR1 LGHDT, CDR2 YNNKEL (reference sequence). This CDR3 is 14 amino acids long. With 0 bases removed from V and 7 bases from J, the gap between germline ends came to 11 bases. The CDR3 is CASSQDSVVHTQYF. The CDR3 DNA follows: TGTGCCAGCAGCCAAGATTCTGTGGTTCATACGCAGTATTTT.

Worth noting for this clonotype: The conserved phenylalanine or tryptophan normally closing the CDR3 is absent here, so this likely arose from a read error. This sequence joins TRBV6-5 and TRBJ2-1, with 9 nucleotides matching TRBD2. J lost 12 bases, V lost 5 bases, and 17 bases had no gene match. This CDR3 comprises 16 residues. Germline values: CDR1 MNHEY, CDR2 SVGAGI. DNA for the CDR3: TGTGCCAGCAGTACCCGTGACCCAGCGGGGGGCTTAGGGCAGTTCTGC. The encoded protein is CASSTRDPAGGLGQFC.

This clonotype came up once. The chain is built from TRBV20-1 and TRBJ2-5; D might be TRBD2 (5 bases). The J call may be faulty, since TRBJ2-1 better matches the DNA end. The CDR3 runs to 14 residues. Looked up from germline, CDR1 is DFQATT and CDR2 is SNEGSKA (reference sequence). The CDR3 loop reads CSARDPDLAETQFF. The CDR3 DNA follows: TGCAGTGCTAGAGATCCGGACTTGGCAGAGACCCAGTTCTTC.

The chain joins TRBV7-9 to TRBJ2-7, with D maybe TRBD2 (6 bases). The CDR3 has 16 residues. V shed 5 bases and J shed 1 base, with 18 bases lying between them. The germline V gene has CDR1 SEHNR and CDR2 FQNEAQ (reference sequence). The CDR3 DNA sequence: TGTGCCAGCAGCCCCCGGGGGTCGCAGGAGTCCTACGAGCAGTACTTC. This sequence encodes CASSPRGSQESYEQYF.

This clonotype has only a few counts. The gene calls are TRBV24-1 and TRBJ2-3, with 8 nucleotides matching TRBD2. The CDR3 loop spans 18 amino acids. V was pared by 0 bases and J by 1 base, with 8 bases of the junction left unmatched. The germline gives CDR1 KGHDR, CDR2 SFDVKD. CDR3 nucleotides: TGTGCCACCAGTGATTTGCTCCGGCCAGCGGGGGGCACAGATACGCAGTATTTT. Its protein is CATSDLLRPAGGTDTQYF.

As concerns this clonotype: One junction end does not reproduce the germline sequence, and a read error may be involved. V and J are TRBV7-9 and TRBJ2-1; D is possibly TRBD1 (7 bases). This CDR3 has 16 amino acids. Per germline, CDR1 SEHNR and CDR2 FQNEAQ (reference sequence). CDR3 nucleotide sequence: TGTGCCAGCAGCCAAATTAAAGGGCGGGGACAGTATGAGAAGTTCTTC. This encodes CASSQIKGRGQYEKFF.

This clonotype has more than one count but fewer than ten. The chain has TRBV28 and TRBJ1-2, with D unclear. CDR1 is MDHEN, CDR2 SYDVKM, per germline. The CDR3 totals 14 residues. Trimming pared 7 bases from V and 4 bases from J, leaving 16 bases between. This chain's CDR3 is CASTILPGAYGYTF. The CDR3 bases are TGTGCCAGCACCATACTCCCCGGAGCCTATGGCTACACCTTC.

The chain links TRBV9 to TRBJ2-5; TRBD1 matches 11 bases. Germline CDR1 SGDLS, CDR2 YYNGEE. J lost 1 base, V lost 7 bases, and 6 bases had no gene match. This CDR3 has 15 residues. The DNA for the CDR3 is TGTGCCAGCTGCATGGGGACAGGGGGCCAAGAGACCCAGTACTTC. Residues: CASCMGTGGQETQYF.

Only a few counts were recorded for this clonotype. The gene calls are TRBV20-1 and TRBJ2-7; TRBD2 is a possible D gene (5 bases). Germline V lookup: CDR1 DFQATT, CDR2 SNEGSKA (reference sequence). The CDR3 totals 14 residues. V was trimmed by 5 bases and J by 4 bases, leaving 18 bases between them. CDR3 loop: CSARVLGEGYEQYF. The DNA for the CDR3 is TGCAGTGCTCGCGTGTTGGGCGAGGGTTACGAGCAGTACTTC.

The J gene is TRBJ1-2, the V gene TRBV29-1; no firm D call. This CDR3 has 12 residues. V was cut by 6 bases and J by 4 bases, with 12 bases left in between. Germline CDR1 and CDR2: SQVTM and ANQGSEA. The DNA for the CDR3 is TGCAGCGTCCCCACAGTTCTCTATGGCTACACCTTC. Protein sequence: CSVPTVLYGYTF.

The J gene is TRBJ2-3, the V gene TRBV11-1; a weak D match, TRBD1 (6 bases). This CDR3 comprises 16 residues. CDR1 is SGHAT and CDR2 is FQDESV in the germline V gene (reference sequence). V lost 1 base and J 2 bases, leaving 13 bases between the germline ends. CDR3 sequence (DNA): TGTGCCAGCAGCTTAGTTGGACAGTTACACACAGATACGCAGTATTTT. This codes for CASSLVGQLHTDTQYF.

This clonotype was recorded a few times. The chain links TRBV5-6 to TRBJ2-3; the match to TRBD1 covers 9 bases. The CDR3 has 16 residues. Germline CDR1 reads SGHDT; CDR2 reads YYEEEE. Trimming at V came to 2 bases and at J to 5 bases, leaving 9 bases not matched to a gene. This CDR3 is CASSLQGARVVDTQYF. CDR3 in DNA: TGTGCCAGCAGCTTACAGGGGGCGCGAGTGGTAGATACGCAGTATTTT.